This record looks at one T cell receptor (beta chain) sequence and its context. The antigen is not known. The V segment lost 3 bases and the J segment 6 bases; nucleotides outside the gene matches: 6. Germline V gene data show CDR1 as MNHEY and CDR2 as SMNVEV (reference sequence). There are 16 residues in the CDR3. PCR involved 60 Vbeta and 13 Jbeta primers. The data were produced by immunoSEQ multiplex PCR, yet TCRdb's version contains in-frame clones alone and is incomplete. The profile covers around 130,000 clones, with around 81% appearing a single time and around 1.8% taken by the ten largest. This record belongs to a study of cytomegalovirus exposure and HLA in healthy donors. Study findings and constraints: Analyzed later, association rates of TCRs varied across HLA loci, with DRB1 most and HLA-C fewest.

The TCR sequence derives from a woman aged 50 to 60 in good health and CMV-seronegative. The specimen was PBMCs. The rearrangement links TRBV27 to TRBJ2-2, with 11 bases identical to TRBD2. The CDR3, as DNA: TGTGCCAGCAGTTTCTTAGCGGGAGGGGGATCCGGGGAGCTGTTTTTT. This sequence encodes CASSFLAGGGSGELFF.